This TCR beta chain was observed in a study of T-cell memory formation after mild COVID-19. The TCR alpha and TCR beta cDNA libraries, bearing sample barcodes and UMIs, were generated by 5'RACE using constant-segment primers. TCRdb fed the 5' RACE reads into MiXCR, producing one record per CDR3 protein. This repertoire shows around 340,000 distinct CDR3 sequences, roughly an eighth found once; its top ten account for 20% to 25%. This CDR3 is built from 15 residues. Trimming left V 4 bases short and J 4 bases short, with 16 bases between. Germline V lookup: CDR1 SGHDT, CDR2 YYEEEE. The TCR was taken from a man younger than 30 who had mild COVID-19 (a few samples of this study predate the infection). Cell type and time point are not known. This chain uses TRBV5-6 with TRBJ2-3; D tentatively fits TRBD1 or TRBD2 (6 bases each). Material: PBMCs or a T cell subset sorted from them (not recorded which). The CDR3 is CASSPGLRGPDTQYF. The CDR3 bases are TGTGCCAGCAGCCCGGGACTCCGGGGGCCAGATACGCAGTATTTT.